Below, 28 T cell receptor beta chains from the same sample are listed, as sequenced in a study of cytomegalovirus exposure and HLA in healthy donors. PCR amplification relied on 60 Vbeta primers (plus 13 Jbeta primers). Clones were read by immunoSEQ multiplex PCR, and TCRdb kept only the in-frame ones, dropping some. The sample contains 150,000 to 200,000 clones, about three quarters of which appear only once. The sequencing input was PBMCs. These receptor sequences come from a man in his fifties in good health and CMV-seropositive.

The chain employs TRBV5-1 and TRBJ1-4; TRBD1 aligns across 8 bases. Germline V gene data show CDR1 as SGHRS and CDR2 as YFSETQ. The ends lost 2 bases at V and 6 bases at J; junction bases unmatched: 6. This CDR3 contains 15 residues. CDR3: CASSFQGASYEKLFF. DNA of the CDR3: TGCGCCAGCAGCTTCCAGGGGGCATCATATGAAAAACTGTTTTTT.

The J gene is TRBJ1-4, the V gene TRBV5-6; 7 bases agree with TRBD1. Trimming took 4 bases from V and 3 from J; bases not matched to a gene: 6. The germline V gene encodes CDR1 SGHDT and CDR2 YYEEEE. CDR3 size: 15 residues. The chain's CDR3 is CASSMRQGPNEKLFF. In DNA form, the CDR3 reads TGTGCCAGCAGCATGAGACAGGGTCCTAATGAAAAACTGTTTTTT.

The table lists this clone with a count of one. The CDR3 is CASSLTSRSYEQYF. The DNA for the CDR3 is TGTGCCAGCAGCTTAACTTCCCGTTCCTACGAGCAGTACTTC. This chain joins TRBV7-3 and TRBJ2-7; D is unclear. With 0 bases removed from V and 1 base from J, the gap between germline ends came to 7 bases. CDR1 is SGHTA and CDR2 is FQGTGA in the germline V gene. This CDR3 contains 14 residues.

V is TRBV5-6 and J is TRBJ2-7, with 9 positions matching TRBD1. There are 17 residues in the CDR3. The trim removed 4 bases at V and 4 bases at J, leaving 15 bases unmatched. CDR1 and CDR2 from the germline V gene are SGHDT and YYEEEE. The CDR3 here is CASSDGTGSPEQYEQYV. The CDR3 DNA sequence: TGTGCCAGCAGCGACGGGACAGGGTCCCCGGAGCAATACGAGCAGTACGTC.

J is TRBJ2-3 and V is TRBV4-1; TRBD2 agrees at 8 bases. Trimming cost V 1 base and J 1 base; bases outside gene matches: 4. The CDR3 consists of 16 residues. Per the germline V gene, CDR1 is MGHRA and CDR2 is YSYEKL. CDR3 nucleotides: TGCGCCAGCAGCCAAGTAGCGGGGCCGGGCACAGATACGCAGTATTTT. It encodes CASSQVAGPGTDTQYF.

The chain joins TRBV7-9 to TRBJ2-3, with TRBD2 as a possible D gene (6 bases). V was cut by 0 bases and J by 0 bases, with 10 bases left in between. The CDR3 has 16 amino acids. Germline loops: CDR1 SEHNR, CDR2 FQNEAQ (reference sequence). The CDR3 loop reads CASSLAASDSTDTQYF. Here the CDR3 DNA reads TGTGCCAGCAGCTTAGCGGCTAGCGATAGCACAGATACGCAGTATTTT.

The rearrangement links TRBV28 to TRBJ2-7, with D possibly TRBD1 on 6 matching bases. CDR3 length: 16 residues. Germline-derived CDR1 and CDR2 are MDHEN and SYDVKM. The V gene lost 6 bases and the J gene lost 1 base, with 19 bases spanning the gap. This CDR3 is CASSLTVGTSSYEQYF. The CDR3 DNA sequence: TGTGCCAGCAGCTTGACTGTAGGGACATCGTCCTACGAGCAGTACTTC.

J is TRBJ1-1 and V is TRBV9; TRBD1 matches at 7 bases. This CDR3 region has 15 residues. Trimming took 3 bases from V and 1 from J; bases not matched to a gene: 6. The germline CDR1 and CDR2 sequences are SGDLS and YYNGEE. This chain's CDR3 is CASSESGTANTEAFF. The CDR3 DNA reads TGTGCCAGCAGCGAATCCGGGACAGCGAACACTGAAGCTTTCTTT.

This CDR3 is CASSGGDSYEQYV. The CDR3 nucleotides read TGTGCCAGCTCGGGGGGCGACTCCTACGAGCAGTACGTC. This rearrangement joins TRBV5-6 to TRBJ2-7, with a weak D call TRBD2 (7 bases). CDR3 length equals 13 residues. The germline CDR1 and CDR2 sequences are SGHDT and YYEEEE. V was trimmed by 7 bases and J by 0 bases, leaving 11 bases between them.

The CDR3 loop is CASSSPTTSGGAYNEQFF. The CDR3 nucleotides are TGTGCCAGCAGCTCTCCAACCACTAGCGGGGGGGCCTACAATGAGCAGTTCTTC. The V gene is TRBV11-2, the J gene TRBJ2-1, with 13 bases matching TRBD2. CDR3 length: 18 amino acids. Trimming at V came to 4 bases and at J to 2 bases, leaving 8 bases not matched to a gene. Germline CDR1 is SGHAT and CDR2 is FQNNGV. Full variable domain (missing parts from reference TRBV11-2 and TRBJ2-1): EAGVAQSPRYKIIEKRQSVAFWCNPISGHATLYWYQQILGQGPKLLIQFQNNGVVDDSQLPKDRFSAERLKGVDSTLKIQPAKLEDSAVYLCASSSPTTSGGAYNEQFFGPGTRLTVL.

Comment on this clone: This is likely a read error, given that the CDR3 carries no conserved phenylalanine or tryptophan at its end. The J gene is TRBJ1-2, the V gene TRBV5-1; D uncertain. Germline V gene sequence: CDR1 SGHRS, CDR2 YFSETQ. Trimming left V 0 bases short and J 2 bases short, with 5 bases between. The CDR3 runs 13 residues. The CDR3 loop is CASSLGANYGYTS. In nucleotides, the CDR3 is TGCGCCAGCAGCTTGGGAGCCAACTATGGCTACACCTCC.

The chain is built from TRBV6-6 and TRBJ1-4, with 11 bases aligning to TRBD1. The germline V gene encodes CDR1 MNHNY and CDR2 SVGAGI (reference sequence). The CDR3 runs 14 residues. J lost 8 bases, V lost 5 bases, and 4 bases had no gene match. In DNA, the CDR3 is TGTGCCAGCAGTCGGGACAGGGGGTTAGAAAAACTGTTTTTT. Translated, it gives CASSRDRGLEKLFF.

The chain combines TRBV6-5 with TRBJ1-2; TRBD1 aligns across 9 bases. The germline gives CDR1 MNHEY, CDR2 SVGAGI. The CDR3 has 14 residues. The ends lost 5 bases at V and 4 bases at J; junction bases unmatched: 5. The CDR3 DNA sequence: TGTGCCAGCAGTCACAGGGGGCAAAGCTATGGCTACACCTTC. Translated: CASSHRGQSYGYTF.

This clone was detected only once. The J gene is TRBJ2-1, the V gene TRBV28; 7 bases match TRBD1. Germline CDR1 and CDR2: MDHEN and SYDVKM. The CDR3 totals 15 residues. With V trimmed by 3 bases and J by 9 bases, 11 bases remained unmatched. The DNA for the CDR3 is TGTGCCAGCAGTTTCCGGCCAACAGGGGACAGTGAGCAGTTCTTC. Protein sequence: CASSFRPTGDSEQFF.

In this sample, this clone turned up once. The chain couples TRBV5-1 to TRBJ2-3; TRBD1 agrees at 8 bases. Germline CDR1 SGHRS, CDR2 YFSETQ. The trim removed 4 bases at V and 5 bases at J, leaving 6 bases unmatched. This CDR3 contains 14 residues. CDR3 sequence (DNA): TGCGCCAGCAGCCTAATGACAGGGGAAGATACGCAGTATTTT. It encodes CASSLMTGEDTQYF.

V gene TRBV9 combines with J gene TRBJ1-2; the match to TRBD1 covers 7 bases. Germline CDR1 is SGDLS and CDR2 is YYNGEE. With 4 bases clipped from V and 0 bases from J, the junction kept 3 bases outside the gene matches. The CDR3 totals 14 residues. The CDR3 DNA is TGTGCCAGCAGCCGGGACAGACCTAACTATGGCTACACCTTC. Translating it yields CASSRDRPNYGYTF.

The table lists this clone with a few counts. This sequence joins TRBV15 and TRBJ1-5; D remains ambiguous. V was shortened by 0 bases and J by 0 bases, with 15 bases between the two germline ends. In germline, CDR1 is LNHNV, CDR2 YYDKDF (reference sequence). This CDR3 comprises 18 residues. CDR3 amino acids: CATSRDRGALTSNQPQHF. The CDR3 nucleotides are TGTGCCACCAGCAGAGATAGAGGCGCTCTCACTAGCAATCAGCCCCAGCATTTT.

This chain joins TRBV19 and TRBJ1-2; TRBD1 matches at 9 bases. This CDR3 is built from 14 residues. Unmatched junction bases numbered 9, after V lost 6 bases and J lost 7 bases. The germline V gene has CDR1 LNHDA and CDR2 SQIVND (reference sequence). CDR3 in amino acids: CASSGGTGPFGYTF. The CDR3 region has the DNA TGTGCCAGTAGCGGTGGGACAGGGCCCTTTGGCTACACCTTC.

This clone has more than one count but fewer than ten. This sequence joins TRBV2 and TRBJ2-2; 7 positions agree with TRBD1. V lost 4 bases, J lost 6 bases, and 2 bases stayed unmatched. Per germline, CDR1 SNHLY and CDR2 FYNNEI. The length of the CDR3 is 13 residues. The CDR3 DNA reads TGTGCCAGCAGTGGACAGGGATCCGGGGAGCTGTTTTTT. Translating gives CASSGQGSGELFF.

The V gene is TRBV7-9, the J gene TRBJ2-5, with unresolved D. The ends were cut back, 5 bases at V and 10 bases at J, with 14 bases in the middle. CDR3 length equals 12 residues. The germline gives CDR1 SEHNR, CDR2 FQNEAQ (reference sequence). The CDR3 bases are TGTGCCAGCAGCCCAGAGGTCGGAATCCAGTACTTC. It yields the protein CASSPEVGIQYF.

This clone has more than one count but fewer than ten. CDR3: CASSLWGGQGSNEQFF. The CDR3 DNA follows: TGTGCCAGCAGTTTATGGGGAGGGCAGGGGAGCAATGAGCAGTTCTTC. This chain links TRBV28 with TRBJ2-1, with a possible D match to TRBD2 (7 bases). Trimming left V 0 bases short and J 6 bases short, with 15 bases between. CDR3 length: 16 residues. Germline V CDR1 and CDR2: MDHEN, SYDVKM.

This clone appeared a single time. This rearrangement joins TRBV19 to TRBJ2-1; a weak D match, TRBD1 (6 bases). Trimming pared 3 bases from V and 9 bases from J, leaving 21 bases between. This CDR3 is built from 16 residues. Germline V lookup: CDR1 LNHDA, CDR2 SQIVND (reference sequence). This chain's CDR3 is CASSIAGTRGWGEQFF. The CDR3 DNA is TGTGCCAGTAGTATTGCCGGGACAAGGGGGTGGGGTGAGCAGTTCTTC.

V and J are TRBV2 and TRBJ1-5; TRBD1 agrees at 7 bases. J lost 0 bases, V lost 7 bases, and 6 bases had no gene match. Germline V gene sequence: CDR1 SNHLY, CDR2 FYNNEI. CDR3 length equals 15 residues. The CDR3 DNA sequence: TGTGCCAGCAACAGGGGCCCCTATAGCAATCAGCCCCAGCATTTT. Translation gives CASNRGPYSNQPQHF. The variable domain in full, completed from reference TRBV2 and TRBJ1-5, reads EPEVTQTPSHQVTQMGQEVILRCVPISNHLYFYWYRQILGQKVEFLVSFYNNEISEKSEIFDDQFSVERPDGSNFTLKIRSTKLEDSAMYFCASNRGPYSNQPQHFGDGTRLSIL.

The rearrangement uses TRBV19 and TRBJ1-6; 7 nucleotides line up with TRBD1. CDR1 and CDR2 (germline): LNHDA, SQIVND (reference sequence). This CDR3 has 14 residues. The J segment lost 7 bases and the V segment lost 6 bases, leaving 6 bases of the junction unmatched. The DNA for the CDR3 is TGTGCCAGTAGACAGGGGACCCCAAATTCACCCCTCCACTTT. This gives the protein CASRQGTPNSPLHF.

V is TRBV19 and J is TRBJ1-4; no firm D call. Germline CDR1 LNHDA, CDR2 SQIVND (reference sequence). V was trimmed by 6 bases and J by 0 bases, leaving 5 bases between them. The CDR3 totals 13 residues. The CDR3 DNA follows: TGTGCCAGTAGCCTTTCAACTAATGAAAAACTGTTTTTT. Encoded protein: CASSLSTNEKLFF.

The V gene is TRBV28, the J gene TRBJ2-2; TRBD2 matches at 8 bases. Germline V lookup: CDR1 MDHEN, CDR2 SYDVKM. CDR3 length equals 14 residues. V was clipped by 1 base and J by 7 bases; unmatched bases: 2. The CDR3 DNA sequence: TGTGCCAGCAGTTTATCAACTAGCGGCGGGGAGCTGTTTTTT. This translates into CASSLSTSGGELFF.

V gene TRBV7-6 combines with J gene TRBJ1-3, with D perhaps TRBD1 (6 bases). V dropped 5 bases and J dropped 0 bases, with 11 bases sitting between them. Germline CDR1 and CDR2: SGHVS and FNYEAQ. CDR3 length: 15 residues. In nucleotides, the CDR3 is TGTGCCAGCAGCCTACAGGGAAACTCTGGAAACACCATATATTTT. Translated: CASSLQGNSGNTIYF.

This chain uses TRBV18 with TRBJ1-1; 8 bases align to TRBD1. The CDR3 covers 14 residues. V shed 5 bases and J 1 base; nucleotides not matched to a gene: 3. CDR1 and CDR2 (germline): KGHSH, LQKENI. The CDR3 nucleotides are TGTGCCAGCTCATTCGGACAGGGGAACACTGAAGCTTTCTTT. Translated, it gives CASSFGQGNTEAFF. Filled out from reference TRBV18 and TRBJ1-1, the complete variable domain reads NAGVMQNPRHLVRRRGQEARLRCSPMKGHSHVYWYRQLPEEGLKFMVYLQKENIIDESGMPKERFSAEFPKEGPSILRIQQVVRGDSAAYFCASSFGQGNTEAFFGQGTRLTVV.